This TCR beta chain emerged from a study of blood T cell repertoires in COVID-19. Study summary: The United States, Italy and Spain supplied acute and convalescent COVID-19 samples. T cells, B-cell-depleted T cells, or PBMCs supplied cDNA or gDNA.

The authors' processing: Reference gene primers were amplified, and this amplification served to estimate nucleated cell counts. Using immunoSEQ multiplex PCR, the repertoire was profiled, and TCRdb retains in-frame clones only, with some absent. The V and J calls and clone size were taken over from that table, and D and trimming were inferred from the DNA. The table lists some 52,000 clones, under 90% of them singletons, with 14% in the top ten. The CDR3 is made up of 16 amino acids. J was trimmed by 5 bases and V by 1 base; bases with no gene match: 7. Germline V gene lookup returns CDR1 SGDLS and CDR2 YYNGEE.

The rearrangement links TRBV9 to TRBJ2-1; TRBD2 matches 9 bases. The sequence derives from a man in his 70s with acute or convalescent COVID-19. The sample was peripheral blood. CDR3 nucleotide sequence: TGTGCCAGCAGCGTACGGGTTGCGGGGGGGGACAATGAGCAGTTCTTC. Translating gives CASSVRVAGGDNEQFF.